This TCR beta chain derives from a study of blood T cell repertoires in COVID-19. TCRdb's table, derived via immunoSEQ multiplex PCR, lists solely in-frame clones and lacks some. Of 150,000 to 200,000 clones detected, over 70% appear once; the ten largest clones hold 10% to 15%. The CDR3 is made up of 15 amino acids. V was cut by 5 bases and J by 5 bases, with 18 bases left in between. The V gene's germline CDR1 is MNHEY and CDR2 SVGAGI. The receptor was isolated from a woman aged 55 to 70 who had recovered from COVID-19. The chain carries TRBV6-5 and TRBJ1-2; TRBD1 might be the D (6 bases). Source material: PBMCs or T cells enriched from blood (not recorded which). The CDR3 region is CASSPGQRGEYGYTF. As DNA, the CDR3 is TGTGCCAGCAGTCCGGGACAACGGGGAGAGTATGGCTACACCTTC.